This T cell receptor (beta chain) appears in the sequencing data of a study of T cell responses to AZD1222 COVID-19 vaccine. Study-wide findings and caveats: Donor demographics were predominantly white British with a female majority; clonal diversity may be underestimated. Spike was spanned by vaccine-associated CD4 TCRs, which were dominant at 160-218 and 743-854.

To note about this clone: Its antigen is still unknown.

Measured with immunoSEQ multiplex PCR; TCRdb has only the in-frame clones, and not every one. The profile shows about 150,000 clones, just over 90% of them singletons. This CDR3 spans 13 amino acids. Trimming removed 2 bases from V and 1 base from J, with 3 bases in between. The germline CDR1 and CDR2 sequences are WSHSY and SAAADI. The TCR originated in an adult who received the AZD1222 COVID-19 vaccine. This chain connects TRBV10-2 to TRBJ1-3; no clear D. The material sequenced was peripheral blood, taken 28 days after the second AZD1222 dose. The CDR3 DNA is TGCGCCAGCAGTGAGCGGTCTGGAAACACCATATATTTT. Its translation is CASSERSGNTIYF.